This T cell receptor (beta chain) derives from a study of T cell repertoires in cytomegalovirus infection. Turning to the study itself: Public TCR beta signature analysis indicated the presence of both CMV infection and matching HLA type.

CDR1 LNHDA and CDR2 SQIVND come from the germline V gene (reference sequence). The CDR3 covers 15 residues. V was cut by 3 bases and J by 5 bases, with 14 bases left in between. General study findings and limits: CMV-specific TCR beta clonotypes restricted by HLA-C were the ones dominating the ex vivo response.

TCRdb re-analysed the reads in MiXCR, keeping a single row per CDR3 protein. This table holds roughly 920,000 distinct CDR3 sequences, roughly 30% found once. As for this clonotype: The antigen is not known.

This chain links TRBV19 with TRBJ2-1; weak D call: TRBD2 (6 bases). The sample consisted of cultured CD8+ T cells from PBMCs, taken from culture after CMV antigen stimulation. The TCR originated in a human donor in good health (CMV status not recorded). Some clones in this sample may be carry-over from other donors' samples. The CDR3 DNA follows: TGTGCCAGTAGTATCGGGCTAGCGCCTGACAATGAGCAGTTCTTC. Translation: CASSIGLAPDNEQFF.